This is a list of T cell receptor beta chains from one sample in a study of cytomegalovirus exposure and HLA in healthy donors. Clones were sequenced by immunoSEQ multiplex PCR, and TCRdb holds only the in-frame ones, with some missing. The repertoire consists of some 160,000 clones, with 80% occurring once and the leading ten covering roughly 6.3%. Sequencing used PBMCs. The receptors stem from a male donor in good health and CMV-seropositive. The CDR3 runs from the conserved cysteine through the conserved F or W. A D gene is named only where the DNA matches it firmly. Rows give clone size only sometimes, using once, few, many, or a class for an expanded clone.

J: TRBJ1-1
D: TRBD1
size: few
V: TRBV27
CDR3: CASSLSGRGTIEAFF
DNA: TGTGCCAGCAGTTTATCGGGCAGGGGGACCATTGAAGCTTTCTTT

J: TRBJ2-7
D: .
size: .
V: TRBV6-1
CDR3: CASITASRGPGEQYF
DNA: TGTGCCAGCATTACCGCATCCAGGGGCCCTGGGGAGCAGTACTTC

J: TRBJ2-1
D: TRBD2
size: .
V: TRBV28
CDR3: CASSASGSGTYNEQFF
DNA: TGTGCCAGCAGTGCGAGCGGGAGCGGGACCTACAATGAGCAGTTCTTC

J: TRBJ2-1
D: TRBD2
size: .
V: TRBV2
CDR3: CASLGLAGPPYNEQFF
DNA: TGTGCCAGCCTGGGTTTAGCGGGGCCCCCCTACAATGAGCAGTTCTTC

J: TRBJ1-2
D: .
size: .
V: TRBV30
CDR3: CAWTVRFDGYTF
DNA: TGTGCCTGGACGGTGAGATTCGATGGCTACACCTTC

J: TRBJ2-7
D: .
size: once
V: TRBV9
CDR3: CASSVAGPYEQYF
DNA: TGTGCCAGCAGCGTAGCTGGGCCCTACGAGCAGTACTTC

J: TRBJ2-3
D: .
size: .
V: TRBV9
CDR3: CASSVGADTQYF
DNA: TGTGCCAGCAGCGTAGGCGCAGATACGCAGTATTTT

J: TRBJ2-5
D: .
size: .
V: TRBV27
CDR3: CASSPRTARGTQYF
DNA: TGTGCCAGCAGTCCACGGACAGCCCGGGGGACCCAGTACTTC

J: TRBJ2-4
D: .
size: .
V: TRBV21-1
CDR3: CASSKIGQGEKNIQYF
DNA: TGTGCCAGCAGCAAAATTGGACAGGGGGAAAAAAACATTCAGTACTTC

J: TRBJ1-1
D: TRBD1
size: .
V: TRBV4-1
CDR3: CASSQDLGQGAPIF
DNA: TGCGCCAGCAGCCAAGATCTGGGACAGGGGGCCCCGATTTTT

J: TRBJ2-7
D: .
size: many
V: TRBV6-6
CDR3: CASSQGESYEQYF
DNA: TGTGCCAGCAGCCAAGGAGAATCCTACGAGCAGTACTTC

J: TRBJ1-3
D: .
size: .
V: TRBV7-6
CDR3: CASSLVLGDTIYF
DNA: TGTGCCAGCAGCTTAGTATTAGGGGACACCATATATTTT

J: TRBJ2-7
D: TRBD2
size: .
V: TRBV5-4
CDR3: CASSLPTSGSQREQYF
DNA: TGTGCCAGCAGCTTGCCGACTAGCGGAAGCCAACGGGAACAGTACTTC

J: TRBJ1-2
D: .
size: .
V: TRBV2
CDR3: CASSPGSSVGYTF
DNA: TGTGCCAGCAGTCCGGGATCTTCAGTAGGCTACACCTTC

J: TRBJ2-3
D: TRBD2
size: few
V: TRBV4-2
CDR3: CASSQERAGVSLSTDTQYF
DNA: TGTGCCAGCAGCCAAGAAAGAGCGGGAGTAAGCCTTAGCACAGATACGCAGTATTTT

J: TRBJ2-3
D: TRBD2
size: .
V: TRBV28
CDR3: CASSKTSGRVDTQYF
DNA: TGTGCCAGCAGCAAGACTAGCGGGAGAGTAGATACGCAGTATTTT

J: TRBJ1-6
D: TRBD1
size: .
V: TRBV28
CDR3: CASSSPGTGISPLHF
DNA: TGTGCCAGCAGTTCCCCCGGGACAGGGATTTCACCCCTCCACTTT

J: TRBJ2-1
D: TRBD1
size: once
V: TRBV10-3
CDR3: CAIRPTGDTYNEQFF
DNA: TGTGCCATCAGACCGACAGGGGACACCTACAATGAGCAGTTCTTC

J: TRBJ1-3
D: TRBD1
size: .
V: TRBV30
CDR3: CAWDRDSGNTIYF
DNA: TGTGCCTGGGACAGGGACTCTGGAAACACCATATATTTT

J: TRBJ2-7
D: .
size: .
V: TRBV5-1
CDR3: CASSLDSASYEQYF
DNA: TGCGCCAGCAGCTTGGATAGCGCCTCCTACGAGCAGTACTTC

J: TRBJ2-4
D: TRBD1
size: .
V: TRBV7-6
CDR3: CASSEAGGRGQYF
DNA: TGTGCCAGCAGCGAAGCAGGGGGTAGGGGTCAGTACTTC

J: TRBJ2-6
D: .
size: .
V: TRBV9
CDR3: CASSVLSSPGANVLTF
DNA: TGTGCCAGCAGCGTACTTAGCTCCCCTGGGGCCAACGTCCTGACTTTC

J: TRBJ2-7
D: TRBD2
size: .
V: TRBV30
CDR3: CAWSAGLATSQEQYF
DNA: TGTGCCTGGAGTGCGGGACTAGCGACCTCTCAAGAGCAGTACTTC

J: TRBJ2-7
D: TRBD2
size: few
V: TRBV7-9
CDR3: CASSSFSGGPSGQYF
DNA: TGTGCCAGCAGCTCGTTCTCGGGAGGGCCCTCAGGGCAGTACTTC

J: TRBJ2-3
D: TRBD2
size: .
V: TRBV7-2
CDR3: CASSLTGGGTDTQYF
DNA: TGTGCCAGCAGCTTAACGGGAGGTGGTACAGATACGCAGTATTTT

J: TRBJ1-5
D: .
size: few
V: TRBV7-6
CDR3: CASATGSNQPQHF
DNA: TGTGCCAGCGCAACAGGGAGCAATCAGCCCCAGCATTTT

J: TRBJ2-1
D: TRBD2
size: few
V: TRBV25-1
CDR3: CASRQRDFGVEQFF
DNA: TGTGCCAGCAGGCAGCGGGACTTCGGCGTTGAGCAGTTCTTC

J: TRBJ1-6
D: .
size: .
V: TRBV28
CDR3: CATWTQGNSPLHF
DNA: TGTGCCACTTGGACTCAGGGGAATTCACCCCTCCACTTT

J: TRBJ1-2
D: .
size: .
V: TRBV28
CDR3: CASLSLDTNYGYTF
DNA: TGTGCCAGCCTTTCCCTGGACACGAACTATGGCTACACCTTC

J: TRBJ2-3
D: TRBD2
size: once
V: TRBV9
CDR3: CASSGHGLASTDTQYF
DNA: TGTGCCAGCAGCGGGCACGGACTAGCTAGCACAGATACGCAGTATTTT

J: TRBJ1-5
D: TRBD1
size: .
V: TRBV27
CDR3: CASSPYPGTGNRYSNQPQHF
DNA: TGTGCCAGCAGTCCCTATCCCGGGACAGGGAATAGATATAGCAATCAGCCCCAGCATTTT

J: TRBJ2-7
D: TRBD2
size: .
V: TRBV6-5
CDR3: CASSRWTSGDEQYF
DNA: TGTGCCAGCAGTCGTTGGACTAGCGGGGACGAGCAGTACTTC

J: TRBJ2-3
D: TRBD2
size: .
V: TRBV28
CDR3: CASSSLAGAADTQYF
DNA: TGTGCCAGCAGTTCACTAGCGGGAGCTGCAGATACGCAGTATTTT

J: TRBJ1-1
D: .
size: .
V: TRBV6-5
CDR3: CASSRSSEAFF
DNA: TGTGCCAGCAGCCGTTCCTCTGAAGCTTTCTTT

J: TRBJ1-3
D: .
size: .
V: TRBV7-8
CDR3: CASSFQGAGNTIYF
DNA: TGTGCCAGCAGCTTTCAGGGTGCTGGAAACACCATATATTTT

J: TRBJ2-7
D: .
size: .
V: TRBV7-9
CDR3: CSSSPKTGATYEQYF
DNA: TGTTCCAGCAGCCCCAAGACAGGAGCTACCTACGAGCAGTACTTC

J: TRBJ1-1
D: TRBD1
size: few
V: TRBV30
CDR3: CAWSVPADRGWNTEAFF
DNA: TGTGCCTGGAGTGTACCCGCCGACAGGGGATGGAACACTGAAGCTTTCTTT

J: TRBJ2-5
D: TRBD2
size: .
V: TRBV5-5
CDR3: CASSRGLAGVEETQYF
DNA: TGTGCCAGCAGCCGGGGACTAGCGGGAGTAGAAGAGACCCAGTACTTC

J: TRBJ2-3
D: .
size: .
V: TRBV5-1
CDR3: CASSRATVSTDTQYF
DNA: TGCGCCAGCAGCCGCGCAACAGTTAGCACAGATACGCAGTATTTT

J: TRBJ1-1
D: .
size: .
V: TRBV5-1
CDR3: CASSPWEGPEAFF
DNA: TGCGCCAGCAGCCCCTGGGAGGGGCCTGAAGCTTTCTTT

J: TRBJ1-3
D: .
size: .
V: TRBV6-5
CDR3: CASSYDRGTGNTIYF
DNA: TGTGCCAGCAGTTACGACCGGGGGACTGGAAACACCATATATTTT

J: TRBJ2-7
D: TRBD2
size: .
V: TRBV7-9
CDR3: CASSFASGLSSYEQYF
DNA: TGTGCCAGCAGCTTTGCTAGCGGGCTCAGCTCCTACGAGCAGTACTTC

J: TRBJ2-1
D: .
size: .
V: TRBV7-9
CDR3: CASSLARRAEVHEQFF
DNA: TGTGCCAGCAGCTTAGCGCGGAGGGCCGAAGTCCATGAGCAGTTCTTC

J: TRBJ2-7
D: TRBD1
size: once
V: TRBV5-1
CDR3: CASSLPGQGAPRAYEQYF
DNA: TGCGCCAGCAGCTTGCCGGGACAGGGGGCGCCGAGGGCCTACGAGCAGTACTTC

J: TRBJ1-5
D: TRBD1
size: .
V: TRBV7-6
CDR3: CASSQRQGARQPQHF
DNA: TGTGCCAGCAGTCAGAGACAGGGGGCTCGGCAGCCCCAGCATTTT

J: TRBJ1-1
D: TRBD1
size: .
V: TRBV12-5
CDR3: CASGLGDRVTEAFF
DNA: TGTGCTAGTGGTTTGGGGGACAGGGTCACTGAAGCTTTCTTT

J: TRBJ2-1
D: .
size: .
V: TRBV13
CDR3: CASSPPSGGDEQFF
DNA: TGTGCCAGCAGCCCACCTAGTGGCGGCGATGAGCAGTTCTTC

J: TRBJ2-3
D: TRBD1
size: .
V: TRBV2
CDR3: CASNPPAGQGTDTQYF
DNA: TGTGCCAGCAACCCACCGGCGGGACAGGGCACGGATACGCAGTATTTT

J: TRBJ2-7
D: .
size: .
V: TRBV28
CDR3: CASRSRVKRYEQYF
DNA: TGTGCCAGCAGAAGTCGGGTTAAGCGCTACGAGCAGTACTTC

J: TRBJ2-7
D: .
size: .
V: TRBV11-3
CDR3: CASSEMGHEQYF
DNA: TGTGCCAGCAGCGAGATGGGCCACGAGCAGTACTTC

J: TRBJ2-5
D: TRBD2
size: .
V: TRBV5-1
CDR3: CASSLGLADQETQYF
DNA: TGCGCCAGCAGCTTGGGACTAGCGGACCAAGAGACCCAGTACTTC

J: TRBJ1-1
D: .
size: .
V: TRBV5-4
CDR3: CASSWVGGNTEAFF
DNA: TGTGCCAGCAGCTGGGTCGGGGGGAACACTGAAGCTTTCTTT

J: TRBJ1-1
D: TRBD1
size: .
V: TRBV7-6
CDR3: CASSQGGNTEAFF
DNA: TGTGCCAGCAGCCAGGGGGGGAACACTGAAGCTTTCTTT

J: TRBJ2-1
D: TRBD2
size: .
V: TRBV29-1
CDR3: CSVVFGTSGIFDEQFF
DNA: TGCAGCGTTGTATTCGGGACTAGCGGGATTTTCGATGAGCAGTTCTTC

J: TRBJ2-7
D: .
size: .
V: TRBV18
CDR3: CASSPPRRGGYEQYF
DNA: TGTGCCAGCTCACCACCACGGAGGGGGGGATACGAGCAGTACTTC

J: TRBJ2-7
D: .
size: .
V: TRBV30
CDR3: CAWTGITYEQYF
DNA: TGTGCCTGGACAGGGATAACCTACGAGCAGTACTTC

J: TRBJ2-7
D: .
size: .
V: TRBV27
CDR3: CASREGITTYEQYF
DNA: TGTGCCAGCCGAGAGGGCATTACCACCTACGAGCAGTACTTC